The 3 T cell receptor beta chains below come from one sample, sequenced in a study of T cells in Graves' hyperthyroidism and ophthalmopathy. From RNA transcripts, TCR beta CDR3 regions were amplified. A first-round RT-PCR of the TCR CDR3 used the HTBI primer set. TCRdb ran MiXCR on the multiplex PCR reads and lists one entry per CDR3 protein. The table has nearly 600,000 distinct CDR3 sequences, approximately 15% seen once. The sequenced material came from blood. These receptors all stem from a young woman with Graves' ophthalmopathy.

The genes are TRBV7-2 and TRBJ1-2, with D perhaps TRBD1 (6 bases). The CDR3 runs 15 residues. Germline values: CDR1 SGHTA, CDR2 FQGNSA. Trimming removed 1 base from V and 3 bases from J, with 12 bases in between. This CDR3 is CASSLVAGEDYGYTF. The CDR3 nucleotides read TGTGCCAGCAGCTTAGTTGCAGGGGAGGACTATGGCTACACCTTC.

In this sample, this clonotype turned up a few times. The chain recombines TRBV30 with TRBJ1-3; D uncertain. Trimming removed 3 bases from V and 0 bases from J, with 9 bases in between. The CDR3 length is 14 residues. The germline gives CDR1 GTSNPN, CDR2 SVGIG (reference sequence). CDR3 DNA sequence: TGTGCCTGGAGCCCGACGGTCTCTGGAAACACCATATATTTT. The encoded protein is CAWSPTVSGNTIYF.

This clonotype appeared a few times. The chain carries TRBV5-8 and TRBJ2-2, with 11 bases lining up with TRBD2. CDR3 length: 18 residues. V shed 4 bases and J 4 bases; nucleotides not matched to a gene: 12. Germline-derived CDR1 and CDR2 are SGHTS and YDEGEE. CDR3 sequence: CASSPRLAGSSGTGELFF. CDR3 nucleotide sequence: TGTGCCAGCAGCCCCCGACTAGCGGGATCATCCGGCACCGGGGAGCTGTTTTTT. The full variable domain, rest sourced from reference TRBV5-8 and TRBJ2-2, is EAGVTQSPTHLIKTRGQQATLRCSPISGHTSVYWYQQALGLGLQFLLWYDEGEERNRGNFPPRFSGRQFPNYSSELNVNALELEDSALYLCASSPRLAGSSGTGELFFGEGSRLTVL.